Presented here are 8 T cell receptor beta chains from one specimen sequenced in a study of cytomegalovirus exposure and HLA in healthy donors. The PCR contained 60 Vbeta and 13 Jbeta primers. Sequencing used immunoSEQ multiplex PCR; TCRdb keeps in-frame clones, though not all of them. Here the sample spans around 200,000 clones, roughly 88% being singletons. What was sequenced was PBMCs. The source of these receptors is a girl aged 2 to 9 in good health and CMV-seropositive.

The CDR3 sequence: CASSEAGFSYEQYF. For the CDR3, the DNA is TGCGCCAGCAGTGAAGCGGGGTTCTCCTACGAGCAGTACTTC. This chain links TRBV10-2 with TRBJ2-7, with TRBD2 matching 7 bases. Germline assignment: CDR1 WSHSY and CDR2 SAAADI. The V gene end was trimmed by 3 bases and the J gene end by 0 bases; junction bases not matched to a gene: 2. The CDR3 is 14 residues long.

This clone occurred once. The rearrangement links TRBV11-2 to TRBJ1-1; D possibly corresponds to TRBD1 (5 bases). CDR1 is SGHAT and CDR2 is FQNNGV in the germline V gene. The CDR3 totals 14 residues. The V end lost 5 bases, the J end lost 4 bases, and 14 bases lay between the germline ends. CDR3 sequence: CASSIQVASTEAFF. The CDR3 DNA sequence: TGTGCCAGCAGCATACAGGTCGCGAGCACTGAAGCTTTCTTT.

This clone was recorded only once. The V and J genes are TRBV6-1 and TRBJ1-2; no firm D call. Trimming removed 6 bases from V and 4 bases from J, with 12 bases in between. Per germline, CDR1 MNHNS and CDR2 SASEGT. The CDR3 extends over 13 amino acids. The DNA for the CDR3 is TGTGCCAGCAGAGGAGGACGGGCCTATGGCTACACCTTC. The encoded protein is CASRGGRAYGYTF.

This clone has more than one count but fewer than ten. The V and J genes are TRBV6-5 and TRBJ2-1; the D gene is possibly TRBD2 (5 bases). The CDR3 consists of 13 residues. Trimming left V 8 bases short and J 0 bases short, with 8 bases between. The germline V gene encodes CDR1 MNHEY and CDR2 SVGAGI. This chain's CDR3 is CASVDFSYNEQFF. CDR3 coding DNA: TGTGCCAGCGTGGACTTCTCCTACAATGAGCAGTTCTTC.

This clone has a handful of counts. CDR3 sequence: CASSQDWGAGRLEGNTGELFF. Written as DNA, the CDR3 is TGCGCCAGCAGCCAAGATTGGGGAGCCGGGAGGCTGGAGGGGAACACCGGGGAGCTGTTTTTT. The rearrangement uses TRBV4-1 and TRBJ2-2; 7 bases map to TRBD2. Per the germline V gene, CDR1 is MGHRA and CDR2 is YSYEKL. V lost 0 bases, J lost 1 base, and 17 bases stayed unmatched. This CDR3 region has 21 residues.

The chain joins TRBV30 to TRBJ1-2, with D perhaps TRBD1 (5 bases). Trimming shortened V by 2 bases and J by 7 bases, and 20 bases separated the two germline ends. The germline gives CDR1 GTSNPN, CDR2 SVGIG (reference sequence). CDR3 length: 15 residues. The CDR3 sequence is CAWSRGGQTFSGYTF. The CDR3 DNA sequence: TGTGCCTGGAGTAGGGGTGGGCAGACCTTTTCTGGCTACACCTTC.

The rearrangement links TRBV30 to TRBJ2-1; a weak D match, TRBD2 (6 bases). The germline V gene has CDR1 GTSNPN and CDR2 SVGIG (reference sequence). Trimming shortened V by 7 bases and J by 6 bases, and 16 bases separated the two germline ends. The CDR3 sequence is 13 residues long. For the CDR3, the DNA is TGTGCCTCGGTGGGGGACTTTACCAATGAGCAGTTCTTC. This codes for CASVGDFTNEQFF.

V is TRBV19 and J is TRBJ2-1, with TRBD2 matching over 7 bases. V shed 0 bases, J shed 8 bases, and the junction held 7 bases outside the gene matches. The CDR3 has 15 amino acids. In germline, CDR1 is LNHDA, CDR2 SQIVND (reference sequence). The CDR3 DNA follows: TGTGCCAGTAGTATAGATCGGACTAGTGGTCATGAGCAGTTCTTC. The encoded protein is CASSIDRTSGHEQFF. The full variable domain, completed using reference TRBV19 and TRBJ2-1, is DGGITQSPKYLFRKEGQNVTLSCEQNLNHDAMYWYRQDPGQGLRLIYYSQIVNDFQKGDIAEGYSVSREKKESFPLTVTSAQKNPTAFYLCASSIDRTSGHEQFFGPGTRLTVL.